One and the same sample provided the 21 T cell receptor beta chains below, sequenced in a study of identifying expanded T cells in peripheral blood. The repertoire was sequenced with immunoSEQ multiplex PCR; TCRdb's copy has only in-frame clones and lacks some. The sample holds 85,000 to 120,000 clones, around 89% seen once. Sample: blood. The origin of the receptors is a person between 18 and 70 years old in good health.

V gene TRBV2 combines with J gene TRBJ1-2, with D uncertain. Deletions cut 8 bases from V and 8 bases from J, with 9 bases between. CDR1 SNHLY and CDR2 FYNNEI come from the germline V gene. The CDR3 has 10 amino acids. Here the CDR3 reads CASETGGYTF. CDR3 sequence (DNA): TGTGCCAGCGAGACGGGGGGCTACACCTTC.

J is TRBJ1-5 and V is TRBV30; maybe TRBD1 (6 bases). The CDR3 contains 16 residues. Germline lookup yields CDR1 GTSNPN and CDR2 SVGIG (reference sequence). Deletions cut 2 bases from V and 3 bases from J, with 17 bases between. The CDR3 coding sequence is TGTGCCTGGAGTCCCTCGACAGGCCGACACAATCAGCCCCAGCATTTT. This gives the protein CAWSPSTGRHNQPQHF.

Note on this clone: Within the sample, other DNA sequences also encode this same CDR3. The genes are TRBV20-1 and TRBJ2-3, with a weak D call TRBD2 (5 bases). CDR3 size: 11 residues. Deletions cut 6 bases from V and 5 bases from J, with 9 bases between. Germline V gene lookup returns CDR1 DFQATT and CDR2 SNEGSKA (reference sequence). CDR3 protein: CSAREGDTQYF. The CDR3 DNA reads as TGCAGTGCCCGCGAGGGAGATACGCAGTATTTT.

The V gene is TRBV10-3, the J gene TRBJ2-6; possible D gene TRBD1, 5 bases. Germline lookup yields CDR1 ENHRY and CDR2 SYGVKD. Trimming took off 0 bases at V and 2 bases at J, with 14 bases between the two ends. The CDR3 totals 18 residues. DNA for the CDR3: TGTGCCATCAGTGAGTCGACCAGGGTCTCGGCTGGGGCCAACGTCCTGACTTTC. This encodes CAISESTRVSAGANVLTF.

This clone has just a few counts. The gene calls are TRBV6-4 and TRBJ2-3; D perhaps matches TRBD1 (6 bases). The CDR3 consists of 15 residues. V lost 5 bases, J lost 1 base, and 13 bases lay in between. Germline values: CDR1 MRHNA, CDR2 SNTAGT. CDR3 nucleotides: TGTGCCAGCAGTCCTATGGGGGCTGGCACAGATACGCAGTATTTT. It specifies CASSPMGAGTDTQYF.

In nucleotides, the CDR3 is TGTGCCAGCAGCCCTCTGGTTGGGGCGAGCAATCAGCCCCAGCATTTT. This encodes CASSPLVGASNQPQHF. This chain connects TRBV7-9 to TRBJ1-5; D possibly corresponds to TRBD1 (5 bases). V was clipped by 5 bases and J by 1 base, with 15 bases between them. The CDR3 has 16 residues. Germline V gene data show CDR1 as SEHNR and CDR2 as FQNEAQ (reference sequence).

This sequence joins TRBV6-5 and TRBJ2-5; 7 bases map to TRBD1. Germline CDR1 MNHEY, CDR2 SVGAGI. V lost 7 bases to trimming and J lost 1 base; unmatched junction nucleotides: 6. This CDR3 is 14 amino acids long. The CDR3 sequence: CASKGAGFQETQYF. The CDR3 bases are TGTGCCAGCAAGGGGGCAGGGTTCCAAGAGACCCAGTACTTC.

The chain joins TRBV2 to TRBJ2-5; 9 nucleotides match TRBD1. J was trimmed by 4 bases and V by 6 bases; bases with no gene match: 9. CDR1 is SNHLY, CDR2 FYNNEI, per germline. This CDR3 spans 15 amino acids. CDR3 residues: CASSATLGQGETQYF. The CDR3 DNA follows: TGTGCCAGCAGCGCAACTTTGGGACAGGGAGAGACCCAGTACTTC.

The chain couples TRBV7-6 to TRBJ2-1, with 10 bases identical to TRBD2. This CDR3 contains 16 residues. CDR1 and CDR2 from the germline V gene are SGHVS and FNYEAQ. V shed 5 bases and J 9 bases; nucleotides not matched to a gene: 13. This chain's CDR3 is CASSPFGAGGPSEQFF. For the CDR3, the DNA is TGTGCCAGCAGCCCGTTTGGAGCGGGGGGGCCGAGTGAGCAGTTCTTC.

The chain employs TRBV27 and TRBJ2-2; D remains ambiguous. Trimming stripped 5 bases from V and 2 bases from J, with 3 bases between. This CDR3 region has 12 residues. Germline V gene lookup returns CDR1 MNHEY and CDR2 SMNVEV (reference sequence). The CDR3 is CASSPNTGELFF. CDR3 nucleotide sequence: TGTGCCAGCAGTCCCAACACCGGGGAGCTGTTTTTT.

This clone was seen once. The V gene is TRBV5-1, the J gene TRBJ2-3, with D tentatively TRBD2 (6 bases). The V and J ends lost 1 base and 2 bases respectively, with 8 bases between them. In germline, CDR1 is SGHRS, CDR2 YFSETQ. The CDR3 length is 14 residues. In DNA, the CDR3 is TGCGCCAGCAGCTTGATAGCGGACACAGATACGCAGTATTTT. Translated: CASSLIADTDTQYF.

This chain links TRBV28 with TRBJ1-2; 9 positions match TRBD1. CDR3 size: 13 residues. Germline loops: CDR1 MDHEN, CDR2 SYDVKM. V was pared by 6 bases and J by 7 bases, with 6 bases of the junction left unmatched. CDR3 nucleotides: TGTGCCAGCAGCAGGGACAGGGTCGGTGGCTACACCTTC. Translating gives CASSRDRVGGYTF.

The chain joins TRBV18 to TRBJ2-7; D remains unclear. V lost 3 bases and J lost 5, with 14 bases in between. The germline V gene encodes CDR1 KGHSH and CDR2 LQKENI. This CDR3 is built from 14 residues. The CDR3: CASSPVTVGDEQYF. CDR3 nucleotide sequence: TGTGCCAGCTCACCGGTCACGGTTGGGGACGAGCAGTACTTC. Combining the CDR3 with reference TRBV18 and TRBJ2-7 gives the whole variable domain NAGVMQNPRHLVRRRGQEARLRCSPMKGHSHVYWYRQLPEEGLKFMVYLQKENIIDESGMPKERFSAEFPKEGPSILRIQQVVRGDSAAYFCASSPVTVGDEQYFGPGTRLTVT.

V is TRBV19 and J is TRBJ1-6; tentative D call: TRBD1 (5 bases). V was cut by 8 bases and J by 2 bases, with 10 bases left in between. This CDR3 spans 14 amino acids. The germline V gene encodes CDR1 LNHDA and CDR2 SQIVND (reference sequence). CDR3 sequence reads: CASRPGAYNSPLHF. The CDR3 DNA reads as TGTGCCAGTCGTCCGGGGGCCTATAATTCACCCCTCCACTTT.

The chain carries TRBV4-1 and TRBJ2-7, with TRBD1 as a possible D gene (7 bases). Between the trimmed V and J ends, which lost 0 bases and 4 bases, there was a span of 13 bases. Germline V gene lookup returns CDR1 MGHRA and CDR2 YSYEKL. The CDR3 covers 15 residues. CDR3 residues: CASSQEGGTEYEQYF. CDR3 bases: TGCGCCAGCAGCCAAGAAGGGGGGACAGAGTACGAGCAGTACTTC.

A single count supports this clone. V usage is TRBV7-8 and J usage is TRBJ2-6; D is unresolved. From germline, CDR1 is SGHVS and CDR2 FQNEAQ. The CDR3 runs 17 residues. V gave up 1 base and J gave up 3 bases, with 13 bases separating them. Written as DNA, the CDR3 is TGTGCCAGCAGCTTAGAAGCATGGGGAAGTGGGGCCAACGTCCTGACTTTC. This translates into CASSLEAWGSGANVLTF.

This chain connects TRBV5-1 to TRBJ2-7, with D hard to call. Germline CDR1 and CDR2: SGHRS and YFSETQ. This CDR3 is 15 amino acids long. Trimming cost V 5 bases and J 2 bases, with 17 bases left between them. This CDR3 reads CASSFLDSPTYEQYF. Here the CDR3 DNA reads TGCGCCAGCAGTTTCCTAGACTCCCCTACCTACGAGCAGTACTTC.

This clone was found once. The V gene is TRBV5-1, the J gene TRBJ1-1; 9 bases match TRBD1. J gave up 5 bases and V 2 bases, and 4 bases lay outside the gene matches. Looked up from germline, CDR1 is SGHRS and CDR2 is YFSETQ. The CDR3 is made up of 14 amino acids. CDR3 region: CASSLQGAGTEAFF. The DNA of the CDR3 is TGCGCCAGCAGCTTACAGGGGGCGGGTACTGAAGCTTTCTTT.

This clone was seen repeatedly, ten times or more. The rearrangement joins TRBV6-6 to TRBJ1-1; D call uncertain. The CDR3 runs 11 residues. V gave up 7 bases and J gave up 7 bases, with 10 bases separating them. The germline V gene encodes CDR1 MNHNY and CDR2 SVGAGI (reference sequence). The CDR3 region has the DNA TGTGCCAGCATGCCCGTGATTGAAGCTTTCTTT. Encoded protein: CASMPVIEAFF.

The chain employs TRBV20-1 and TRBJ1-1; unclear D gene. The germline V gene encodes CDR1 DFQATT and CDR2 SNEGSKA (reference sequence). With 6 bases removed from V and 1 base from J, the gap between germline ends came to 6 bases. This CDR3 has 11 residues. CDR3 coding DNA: TGCAGTGCCAGCAGGAACACTGAAGCTTTCTTT. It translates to CSASRNTEAFF.

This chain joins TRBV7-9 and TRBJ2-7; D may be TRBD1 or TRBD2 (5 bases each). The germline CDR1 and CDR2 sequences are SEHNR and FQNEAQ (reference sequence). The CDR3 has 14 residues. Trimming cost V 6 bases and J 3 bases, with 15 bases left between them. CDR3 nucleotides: TGTGCCAGCAGTCAGTCCGGGACCGTCTACGAGCAGTACTTC. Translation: CASSQSGTVYEQYF.